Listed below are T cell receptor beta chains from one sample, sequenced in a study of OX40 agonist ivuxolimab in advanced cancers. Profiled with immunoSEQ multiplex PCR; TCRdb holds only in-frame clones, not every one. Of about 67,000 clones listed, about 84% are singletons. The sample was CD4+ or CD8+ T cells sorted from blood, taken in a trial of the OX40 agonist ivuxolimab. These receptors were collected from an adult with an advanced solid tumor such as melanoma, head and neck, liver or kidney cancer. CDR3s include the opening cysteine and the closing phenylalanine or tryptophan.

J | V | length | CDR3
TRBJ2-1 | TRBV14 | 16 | CASSHHRDRVSNEQFF
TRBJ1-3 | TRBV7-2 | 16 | CASSLEGRSWGNTIYF
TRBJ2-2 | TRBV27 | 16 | CASSFRGELDTGELFF
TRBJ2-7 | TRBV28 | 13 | CASSGGSVGEQYF
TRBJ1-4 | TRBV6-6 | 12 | CASTTDRGKLFF
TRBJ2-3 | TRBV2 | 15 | CASSGGGRKTDTQYF
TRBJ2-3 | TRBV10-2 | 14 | CATQRVGGPDTQYF
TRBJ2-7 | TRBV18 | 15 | CASSPATSGYYEQYF
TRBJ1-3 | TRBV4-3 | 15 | CASSQDWVAGNTIYF
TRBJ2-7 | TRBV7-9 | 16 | CASSLGEGQPSYEQYF
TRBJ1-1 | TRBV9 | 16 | CASSVGRDRGDTEAFF
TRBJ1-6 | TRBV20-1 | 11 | CSAPDNSPLHF
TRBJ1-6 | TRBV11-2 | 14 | CASSFREYNSPLHF
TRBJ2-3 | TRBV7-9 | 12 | CASSLVGDTQYF
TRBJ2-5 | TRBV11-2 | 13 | CASSRGALETQYF
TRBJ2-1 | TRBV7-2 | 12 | CASSLFRDTQFF
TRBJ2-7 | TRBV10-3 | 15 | CAIRSGAGELYEQYF
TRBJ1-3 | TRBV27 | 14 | CASSRGMSGNTIYF
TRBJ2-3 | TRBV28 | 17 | CASSSPGLAGGTDTQYF
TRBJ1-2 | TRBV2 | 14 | CASSETAPNYGYTF
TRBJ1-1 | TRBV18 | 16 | CASSPSPTGVNTEAFF
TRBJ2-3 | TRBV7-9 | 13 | CASSLDERDTQYF